One and the same sample provided the 14 T cell receptor beta chains below, sequenced in a study of Graves' ophthalmopathy and Graves' hyperthyroidism. Scientists amplified the TCR beta CDR3 regions from RNA transcripts. RT-PCR with HTBI primers came first, then second-round multiplex PCR. MiXCR, run by TCRdb on the multiplex PCR reads, gives a single entry per CDR3 protein. In the table there are 450,000 or so distinct CDR3 sequences, 13% to 15% of which are singletons. The source material was blood. The receptors were gathered from a woman under 40 with Graves' ophthalmopathy.

V gene TRBV5-6 combines with J gene TRBJ1-1; TRBD1 is a possible D gene (6 bases). Germline assignment: CDR1 SGHDT and CDR2 YYEEEE. The CDR3 runs to 15 residues. V was clipped by 4 bases and J by 11 bases, with 24 bases between them. This CDR3 reads CASSVLRDNPRGAFF. The CDR3 bases are TGTGCCAGCAGCGTACTCAGGGACAATCCGAGGGGGGCTTTCTTT.

This clonotype was seen repeatedly, ten times or more. The chain has TRBV12-3 or TRBV12-4 and TRBJ2-2; maybe TRBD2 (6 bases). V lost 5 bases to trimming and J lost 2 bases, with 9 bases between them. The CDR3 extends over 14 amino acids. The CDR3 region is CASSEGTNTGELFF. CDR3 nucleotides: TGTGCCAGCAGTGAAGGGACTAACACCGGGGAGCTGTTTTTT.

This clonotype was detected many times. The chain is built from TRBV6-1 and TRBJ1-5; D is possibly TRBD1 (6 bases). Trimming took off 5 bases at V and 7 bases at J, with 12 bases between the two ends. Germline V gene data show CDR1 as MNHNS and CDR2 as SASEGT. This CDR3 comprises 13 residues. CDR3 residues: CASSLQQGQPQHF. The DNA of the CDR3 is TGTGCCAGCAGTCTCCAACAGGGACAGCCCCAGCATTTT.

This clonotype was seen only a few times. This chain uses TRBV7-9 with TRBJ1-1, with D unclear. This CDR3 spans 14 amino acids. Trimming removed 2 bases at V and 5 bases at J, with 12 bases between. CDR1 and CDR2 from the germline V gene are SEHNR and FQNEAQ (reference sequence). CDR3 sequence (DNA): TGTGCCAGCAGCTTACGAGAGGGAGAAACTGAAGCTTTCTTT. The encoded protein is CASSLREGETEAFF.

This clonotype was observed at least ten times. The chain employs TRBV6-2 or TRBV6-3 and TRBJ2-5; tentatively, D is TRBD1 (5 bases). V lost 2 bases to trimming and J lost 0 bases, with 19 bases between them. The length of the CDR3 is 18 residues. Germline assignment: CDR1 MNHEY and CDR2 SVGEGT. CDR3 in amino acids: CASSYAGYDSQHQETQYF. The DNA for the CDR3 is TGTGCCAGCAGTTACGCCGGCTACGACAGTCAGCACCAAGAGACCCAGTACTTC.

Only a few counts were recorded for this clonotype. The V and J genes are TRBV13 and TRBJ2-7, with TRBD2 matching 8 bases. V lost 1 base, J lost 3 bases, and 14 bases stayed unmatched. Germline loops: CDR1 PRHDT, CDR2 FYEKMQ (reference sequence). CDR3 size: 18 residues. The CDR3 sequence: CASSLVPAGAEKHYEQYF. In DNA, the CDR3 is TGTGCCAGCAGCTTAGTCCCAGCGGGGGCCGAAAAACACTACGAGCAGTACTTC. The variable domain in full, completed from reference TRBV13 and TRBJ2-7, reads AAGVIQSPRHLIKEKRETATLKCYPIPRHDTVYWYQQGPGQDPQFLISFYEKMQSDKGSIPDRFSAQQFSDYHSELNMSSLELGDSALYFCASSLVPAGAEKHYEQYFGPGTRLTVT.

For this clonotype: This may be a read error: a much more frequent sequence differs by one nucleotide. The rearrangement joins TRBV19 to TRBJ2-2; D might be TRBD2 (5 bases). Looked up from germline, CDR1 is LNHDA and CDR2 is SQIVND (reference sequence). V lost 5 bases to trimming and J lost 4 bases, with 17 bases between them. This CDR3 spans 16 amino acids. CDR3 amino acids: CASSPCNSLATGELFF. Here the CDR3 DNA reads TGTGCCAGTAGTCCGTGTAACAGCCTAGCCACCGGGGAGCTGTTTTTT.

J is TRBJ1-2 and V is TRBV27; D is perhaps TRBD1 (5 bases). Germline-derived CDR1 and CDR2 are MNHEY and SMNVEV (reference sequence). V lost 5 bases, J lost 6 bases, and 13 bases lay in between. The CDR3 sequence is 13 residues long. DNA of the CDR3: TGTGCCAGCAGTCCGAGGGGATTTAATGGCTACACCTTC. This gives the protein CASSPRGFNGYTF.

This clonotype came up many times. This chain links TRBV6-1 with TRBJ2-5; possibly TRBD1 for D (5 bases). Germline CDR1 reads MNHNS; CDR2 reads SASEGT. With 4 bases removed from V and 5 bases from J, the gap between germline ends came to 11 bases. The CDR3 runs to 13 residues. CDR3 amino acids: CASSARVGETQYF. The CDR3 DNA reads as TGTGCCAGCAGTGCCAGGGTCGGGGAGACCCAGTACTTC.

This chain links TRBV6-1 with TRBJ2-7, with D perhaps matching TRBD1 or TRBD2 (5 bases each). Germline CDR1 reads MNHNS; CDR2 reads SASEGT. The CDR3 length is 15 residues. Deletions cut 3 bases from V and 4 bases from J, with 16 bases between. The CDR3 DNA reads TGTGCCAGCAGTGATTTAGGGGAGACAGCATACGAGCAGTACTTC. Its translation is CASSDLGETAYEQYF.

In this sample, this clonotype turned up many times. The chain carries TRBV4-1 and TRBJ2-7; 8 positions match TRBD2. The CDR3 has 15 amino acids. Germline V lookup: CDR1 MGHRA, CDR2 YSYEKL. The trim removed 4 bases at V and 4 bases at J, leaving 9 bases unmatched. CDR3 sequence: CASSPRAGGGYEQYF. CDR3 bases: TGCGCCAGCAGCCCTCGTGCGGGAGGCGGTTACGAGCAGTACTTC.

This chain joins TRBV6-1 and TRBJ2-7; maybe TRBD2 (6 bases). There are 13 residues in the CDR3. In germline, CDR1 is MNHNS, CDR2 SASEGT. V lost 4 bases and J lost 6, with 13 bases in between. CDR3 in amino acids: CASSGRDSGEQYF. The CDR3 nucleotides are TGTGCCAGCAGTGGCCGGGACTCGGGCGAGCAGTACTTC.

The chain links TRBV12-3 or TRBV12-4 to TRBJ2-7, with TRBD1 matching 8 bases. The CDR3 extends over 13 amino acids. After removal of 5 bases from V and 5 bases from J, the junction contained 5 bases not matched to a gene. In DNA form, the CDR3 reads TGTGCCAGCAGTCAGGGACAGGTCCACGAGCAGTACTTC. It encodes CASSQGQVHEQYF.

This clonotype was counted ten times or more. The chain combines TRBV6-5 with TRBJ2-5, with 10 bases aligning to TRBD2. Per germline, CDR1 MNHEY and CDR2 SVGAGI. This CDR3 has 16 amino acids. The V segment lost 3 bases and the J segment 6 bases; nucleotides outside the gene matches: 10. The CDR3 loop reads CASSYPQREGLKTQYF. The CDR3 bases are TGTGCCAGCAGTTATCCCCAGCGGGAGGGCCTAAAGACCCAGTACTTC.